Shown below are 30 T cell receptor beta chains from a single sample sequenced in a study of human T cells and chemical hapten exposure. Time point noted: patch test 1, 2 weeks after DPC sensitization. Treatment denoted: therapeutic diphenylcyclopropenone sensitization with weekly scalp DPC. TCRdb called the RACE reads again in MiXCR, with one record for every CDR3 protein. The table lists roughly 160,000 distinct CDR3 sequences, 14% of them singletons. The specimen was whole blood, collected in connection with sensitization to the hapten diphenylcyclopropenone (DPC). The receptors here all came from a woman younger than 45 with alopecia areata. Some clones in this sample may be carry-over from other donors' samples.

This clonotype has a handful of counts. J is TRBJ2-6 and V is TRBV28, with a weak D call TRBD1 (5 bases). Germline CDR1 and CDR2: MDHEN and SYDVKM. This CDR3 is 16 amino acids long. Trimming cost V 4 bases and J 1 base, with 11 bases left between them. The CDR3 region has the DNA TGTGCCAGCAGTTCCCCCCCAGGGTCTGGGGCCAACGTCCTGACTTTC. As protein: CASSSPPGSGANVLTF.

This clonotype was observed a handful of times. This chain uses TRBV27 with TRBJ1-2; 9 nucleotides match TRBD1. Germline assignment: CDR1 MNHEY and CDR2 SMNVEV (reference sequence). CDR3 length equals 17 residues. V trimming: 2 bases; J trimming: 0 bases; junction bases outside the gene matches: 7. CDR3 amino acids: CASSLTMTGGANYGYTF. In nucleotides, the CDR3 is TGTGCCAGCAGTTTAACAATGACAGGGGGGGCTAACTATGGCTACACCTTC.

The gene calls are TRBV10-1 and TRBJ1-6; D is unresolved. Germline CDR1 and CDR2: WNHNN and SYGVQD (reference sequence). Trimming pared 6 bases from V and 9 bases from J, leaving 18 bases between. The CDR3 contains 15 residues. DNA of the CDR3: TGCGCCAGCAGCGTAGGACTTCTCGGAGCTTCACCCCTCCACTTT. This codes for CASSVGLLGASPLHF.

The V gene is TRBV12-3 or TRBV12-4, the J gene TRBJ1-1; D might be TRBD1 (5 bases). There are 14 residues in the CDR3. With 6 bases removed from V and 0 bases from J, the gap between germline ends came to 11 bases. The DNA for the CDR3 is TGTGCCAGCAGCTCCGGGACGGTGAACACTGAAGCTTTCTTT. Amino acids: CASSSGTVNTEAFF.

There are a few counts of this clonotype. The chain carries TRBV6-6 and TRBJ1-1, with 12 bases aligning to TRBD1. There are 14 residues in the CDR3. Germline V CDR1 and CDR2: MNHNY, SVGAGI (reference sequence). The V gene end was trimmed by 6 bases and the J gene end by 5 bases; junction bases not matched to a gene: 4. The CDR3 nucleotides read TGTGCCAGCAGGGGACAGGGGGCGGGAACTGAAGCTTTCTTT. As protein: CASRGQGAGTEAFF.

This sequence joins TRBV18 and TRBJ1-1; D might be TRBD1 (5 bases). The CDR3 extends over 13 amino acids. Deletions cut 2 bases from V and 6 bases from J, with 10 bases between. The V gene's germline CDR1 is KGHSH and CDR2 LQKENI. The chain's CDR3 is CASSPIRGPEAFF. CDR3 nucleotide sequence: TGTGCCAGCTCACCAATCCGGGGCCCTGAAGCTTTCTTT. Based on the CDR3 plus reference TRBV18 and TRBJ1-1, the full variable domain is NAGVMQNPRHLVRRRGQEARLRCSPMKGHSHVYWYRQLPEEGLKFMVYLQKENIIDESGMPKERFSAEFPKEGPSILRIQQVVRGDSAAYFCASSPIRGPEAFFGQGTRLTVV.

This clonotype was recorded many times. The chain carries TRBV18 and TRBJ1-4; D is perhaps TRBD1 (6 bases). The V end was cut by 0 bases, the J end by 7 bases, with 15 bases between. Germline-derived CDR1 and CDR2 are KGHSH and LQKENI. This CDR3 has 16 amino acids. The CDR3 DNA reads TGTGCCAGCTCACCACCGCGACAGGCCGATATTGAAAAACTGTTTTTT. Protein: CASSPPRQADIEKLFF.

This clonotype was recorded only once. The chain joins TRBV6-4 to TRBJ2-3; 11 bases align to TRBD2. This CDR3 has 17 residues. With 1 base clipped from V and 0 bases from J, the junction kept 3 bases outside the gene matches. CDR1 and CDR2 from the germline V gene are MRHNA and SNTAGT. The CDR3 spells CASSDYSGRDSTDTQYF. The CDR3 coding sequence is TGTGCCAGCAGTGACTATAGCGGGAGGGATAGCACAGATACGCAGTATTTT.

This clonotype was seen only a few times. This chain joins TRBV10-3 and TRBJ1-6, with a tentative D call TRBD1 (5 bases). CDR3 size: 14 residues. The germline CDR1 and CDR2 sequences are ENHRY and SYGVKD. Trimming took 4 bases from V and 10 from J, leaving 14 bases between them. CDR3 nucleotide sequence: TGTGCCATCAGTGGAGGGGCGCGGGAATCACCCCTCCACTTT. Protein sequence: CAISGGARESPLHF.

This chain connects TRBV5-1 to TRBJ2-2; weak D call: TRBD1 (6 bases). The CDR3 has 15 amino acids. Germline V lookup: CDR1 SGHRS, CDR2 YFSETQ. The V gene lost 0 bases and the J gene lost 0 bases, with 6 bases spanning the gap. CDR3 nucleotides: TGCGCCAGCAGCTTGGACAGGGCGAACACCGGGGAGCTGTTTTTT. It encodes CASSLDRANTGELFF. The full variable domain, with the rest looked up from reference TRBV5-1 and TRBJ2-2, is KAGVTQTPRYLIKTRGQQVTLSCSPISGHRSVSWYQQTPGQGLQFLFEYFSETQRNKGNFPGRFSGRQFSNSRSEMNVSTLELGDSALYLCASSLDRANTGELFFGEGSRLTVL.

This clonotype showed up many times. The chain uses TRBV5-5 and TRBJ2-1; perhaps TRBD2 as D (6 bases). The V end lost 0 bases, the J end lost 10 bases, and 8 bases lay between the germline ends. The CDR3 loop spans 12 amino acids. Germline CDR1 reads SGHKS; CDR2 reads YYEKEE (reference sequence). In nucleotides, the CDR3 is TGTGCCAGCAGCTTGGTCGGGGGAGAGCAGTTCTTC. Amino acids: CASSLVGGEQFF. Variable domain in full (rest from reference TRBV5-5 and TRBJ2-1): DAGVTQSPTHLIKTRGQQVTLRCSPISGHKSVSWYQQVLGQGPQFIFQYYEKEERGRGNFPDRFSARQFPNYSSELNVNALLLGDSALYLCASSLVGGEQFFGPGTRLTVL.

In DNA form, the CDR3 reads TGCAGCGTTGGAGGGGCGAGACAGGGCCGTCAAGAGACCCAGTACTTC. Protein: CSVGGARQGRQETQYF. V gene TRBV29-1 combines with J gene TRBJ2-5, with 7 bases identical to TRBD1. Looked up from germline, CDR1 is SQVTM and CDR2 is ANQGSEA. This CDR3 comprises 16 residues. The J segment lost 2 bases and the V segment lost 4 bases, leaving 13 bases of the junction unmatched.

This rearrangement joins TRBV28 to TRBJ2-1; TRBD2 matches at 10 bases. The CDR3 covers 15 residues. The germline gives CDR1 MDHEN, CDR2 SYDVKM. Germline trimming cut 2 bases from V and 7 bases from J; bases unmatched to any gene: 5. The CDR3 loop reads CASSLRLAGPNEQFF. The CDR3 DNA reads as TGTGCCAGCAGTTTACGACTAGCGGGTCCTAATGAGCAGTTCTTC.

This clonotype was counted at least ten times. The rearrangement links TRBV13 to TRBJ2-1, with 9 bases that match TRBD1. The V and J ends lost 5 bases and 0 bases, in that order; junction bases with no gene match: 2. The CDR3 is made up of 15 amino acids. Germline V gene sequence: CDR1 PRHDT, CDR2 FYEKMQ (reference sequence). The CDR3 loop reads CASSRDRVSYNEQFF. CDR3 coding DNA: TGTGCCAGCAGCCGGGACAGGGTCTCCTACAATGAGCAGTTCTTC.

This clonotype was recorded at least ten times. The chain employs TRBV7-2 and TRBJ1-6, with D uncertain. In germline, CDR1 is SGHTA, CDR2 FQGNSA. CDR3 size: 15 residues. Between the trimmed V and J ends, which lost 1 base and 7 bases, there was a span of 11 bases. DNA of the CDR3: TGTGCCAGCAGCTTAGGGGGTGGCACCAATTCACCCCTCCACTTT. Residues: CASSLGGGTNSPLHF.

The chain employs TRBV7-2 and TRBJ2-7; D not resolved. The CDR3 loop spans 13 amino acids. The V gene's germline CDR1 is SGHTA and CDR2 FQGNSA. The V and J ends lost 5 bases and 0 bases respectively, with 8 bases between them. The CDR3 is CASSPSVSYEQYF. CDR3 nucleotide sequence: TGTGCCAGCAGCCCCAGTGTCTCCTACGAGCAGTACTTC.

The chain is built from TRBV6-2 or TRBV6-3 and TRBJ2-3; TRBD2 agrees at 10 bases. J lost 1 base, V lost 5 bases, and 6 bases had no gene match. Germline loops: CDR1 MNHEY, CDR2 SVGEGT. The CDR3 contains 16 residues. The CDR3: CASSQTLAGGTDTQYF. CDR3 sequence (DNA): TGTGCCAGCAGTCAAACCCTAGCGGGGGGCACAGATACGCAGTATTTT.

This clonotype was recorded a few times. The CDR3 sequence is CASSPRDATYNEQFF. The CDR3 DNA reads as TGTGCCAGTAGTCCCCGGGACGCCACCTACAATGAGCAGTTCTTC. The rearrangement links TRBV19 to TRBJ2-1; D may match TRBD1 or TRBD2 (5 bases each). This CDR3 has 15 residues. Germline V CDR1 and CDR2: LNHDA, SQIVND (reference sequence). V was shortened by 5 bases and J by 2 bases, with 13 bases between the two germline ends.

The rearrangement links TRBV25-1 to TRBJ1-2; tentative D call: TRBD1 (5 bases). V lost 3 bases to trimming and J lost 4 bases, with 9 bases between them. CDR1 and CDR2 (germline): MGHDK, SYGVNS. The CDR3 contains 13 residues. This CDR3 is CASSEGELYGYTF. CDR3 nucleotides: TGTGCCAGCAGTGAGGGGGAGCTCTATGGCTACACCTTC.

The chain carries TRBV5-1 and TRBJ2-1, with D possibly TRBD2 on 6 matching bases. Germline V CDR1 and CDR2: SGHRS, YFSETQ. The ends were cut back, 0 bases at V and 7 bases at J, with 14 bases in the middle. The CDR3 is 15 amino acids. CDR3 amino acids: CASSLGPGTGNEQFF. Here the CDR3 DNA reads TGCGCCAGCAGCTTGGGGCCGGGGACTGGGAATGAGCAGTTCTTC.

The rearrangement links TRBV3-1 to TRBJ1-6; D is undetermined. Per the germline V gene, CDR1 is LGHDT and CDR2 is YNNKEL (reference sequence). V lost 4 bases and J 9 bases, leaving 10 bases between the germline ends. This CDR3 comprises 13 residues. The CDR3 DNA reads TGTGCCAGCAGCCCAAAGAGAATTTCACCCCTCCACTTT. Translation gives CASSPKRISPLHF.

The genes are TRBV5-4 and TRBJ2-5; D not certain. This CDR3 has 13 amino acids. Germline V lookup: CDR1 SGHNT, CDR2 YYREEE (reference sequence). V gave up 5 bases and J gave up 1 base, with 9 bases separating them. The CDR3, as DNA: TGTGCCAGCAGATCAAGTGGCCAAGAGACCCAGTACTTC. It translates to CASRSSGQETQYF.

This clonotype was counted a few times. The CDR3 DNA sequence: TGCAGTGCAATCCAAGGGACACCGGGGATGATTGGGGCCAAAAACATTCAGTACTTC. It is translated as CSAIQGTPGMIGAKNIQYF. The gene calls are TRBV20-1 and TRBJ2-4, with D maybe TRBD1 (6 bases). This CDR3 has 19 residues. Trimming stripped 6 bases from V and 1 base from J, with 28 bases between. Germline CDR1 DFQATT, CDR2 SNEGSKA (reference sequence).

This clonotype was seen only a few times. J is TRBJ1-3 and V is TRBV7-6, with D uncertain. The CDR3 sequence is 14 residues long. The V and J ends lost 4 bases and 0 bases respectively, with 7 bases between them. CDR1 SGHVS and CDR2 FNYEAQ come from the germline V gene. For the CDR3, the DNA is TGTGCCAGCAGCTCAACAGCCTCTGGAAACACCATATATTTT. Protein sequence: CASSSTASGNTIYF.

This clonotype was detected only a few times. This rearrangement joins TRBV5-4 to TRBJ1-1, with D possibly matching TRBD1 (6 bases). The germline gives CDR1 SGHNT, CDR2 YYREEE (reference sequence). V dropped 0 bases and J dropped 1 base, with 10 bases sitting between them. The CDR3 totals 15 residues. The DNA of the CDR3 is TGTGCCAGCAGCTTGGATTTGGACAGGAACACTGAAGCTTTCTTT. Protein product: CASSLDLDRNTEAFF.

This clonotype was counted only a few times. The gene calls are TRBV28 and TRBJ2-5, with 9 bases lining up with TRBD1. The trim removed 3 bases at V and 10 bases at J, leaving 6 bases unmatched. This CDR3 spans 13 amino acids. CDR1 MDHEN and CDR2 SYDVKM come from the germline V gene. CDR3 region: CASSFGDRVVQYF. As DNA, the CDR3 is TGTGCCAGCAGTTTTGGGGACAGGGTGGTCCAGTACTTC.

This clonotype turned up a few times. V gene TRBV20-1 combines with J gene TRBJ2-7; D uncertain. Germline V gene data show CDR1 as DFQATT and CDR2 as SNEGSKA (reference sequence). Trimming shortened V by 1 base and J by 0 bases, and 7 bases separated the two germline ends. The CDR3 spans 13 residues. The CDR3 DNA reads TGCAGTGCTAGAGGTCGTAGCTCCTACGAGCAGTACTTC. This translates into CSARGRSSYEQYF.

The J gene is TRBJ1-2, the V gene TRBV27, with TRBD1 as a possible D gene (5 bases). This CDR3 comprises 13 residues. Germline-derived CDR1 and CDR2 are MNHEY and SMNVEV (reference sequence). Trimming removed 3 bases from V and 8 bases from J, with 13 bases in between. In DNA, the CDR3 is TGTGCCAGCAGTTTGTGGGGGACGGGCGGCTACACCTTC. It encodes CASSLWGTGGYTF.

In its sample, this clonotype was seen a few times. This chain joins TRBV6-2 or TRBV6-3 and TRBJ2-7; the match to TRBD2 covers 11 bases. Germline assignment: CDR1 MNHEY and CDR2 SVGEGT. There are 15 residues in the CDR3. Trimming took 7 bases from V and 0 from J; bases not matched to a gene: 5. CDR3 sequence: CASIPTSGGSYEQYF. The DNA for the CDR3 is TGTGCCAGCATCCCAACTAGCGGGGGCTCCTACGAGCAGTACTTC.

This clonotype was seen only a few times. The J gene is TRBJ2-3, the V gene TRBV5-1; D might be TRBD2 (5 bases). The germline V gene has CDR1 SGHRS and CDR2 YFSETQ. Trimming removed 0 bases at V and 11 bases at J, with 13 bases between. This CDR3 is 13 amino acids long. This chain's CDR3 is CASSLANVGLQYF. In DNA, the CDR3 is TGCGCCAGCAGCTTGGCCAATGTTGGACTGCAGTATTTT.